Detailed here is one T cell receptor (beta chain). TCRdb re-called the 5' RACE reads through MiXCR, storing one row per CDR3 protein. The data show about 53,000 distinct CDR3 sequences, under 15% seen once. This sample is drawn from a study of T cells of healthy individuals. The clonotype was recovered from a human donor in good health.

The CDR3 region has the DNA TGTGCCAGCAGCCAAGATTTGACACCAAGCTACGAGCAGTACTTC. It codes for CASSQDLTPSYEQYF. The chain employs TRBV14 and TRBJ2-7, with D uncertain. Germline values: CDR1 SGHDN, CDR2 FVKESK. This CDR3 has 15 residues. The V end lost 0 bases, the J end lost 3 bases, and 12 bases lay between the germline ends.